Listed here are 18 T cell receptor beta chains from one sample, sequenced in a study of spatial heterogeneity in lung cancer. Time point specified: sample taken at primary tumor resection. One entry per CDR3 protein results from TCRdb running MiXCR on the 5' RACE reads. The table has over 50,000 distinct CDR3 sequences, under 7.5% seen once. The sequenced sample was PBMCs, obtained at surgery. These TCRs come from a female donor with early-stage non-small cell lung cancer.

A few counts support this clonotype. The rearrangement uses TRBV5-6 and TRBJ2-7, with D perhaps TRBD1 (6 bases). CDR1 and CDR2 (germline): SGHDT, YYEEEE. The CDR3 sequence is 12 residues long. The ends were cut back, 5 bases at V and 1 base at J, with 7 bases in the middle. CDR3 sequence: CASSQGSYEQYV. The CDR3 nucleotides read TGTGCCAGCAGTCAGGGGTCCTACGAGCAGTACGTC.

This clonotype was seen ten or more times. The CDR3 DNA reads as TGCAGTGCCCCCCTGGGGACTAGCAGGGATCGGGGTCTGTACTTC. Its translation: CSAPLGTSRDRGLYF. The genes are TRBV20-1 and TRBJ2-7, with TRBD2 matching over 9 bases. This CDR3 has 15 amino acids. J gave up 12 bases and V 6 bases, and 21 bases lay outside the gene matches. From germline, CDR1 is DFQATT and CDR2 SNEGSKA (reference sequence).

This clonotype was picked up many times. The rearrangement joins TRBV12-3 or TRBV12-4 to TRBJ1-3; a weak D match, TRBD1 (5 bases). The CDR3 spans 14 residues. V was pared by 3 bases and J by 2 bases, with 8 bases between. The CDR3, as DNA: TGTGCCAGCAGTTTTTCAGGGACTGGAAACACCATATATTTT. It specifies CASSFSGTGNTIYF.

The table lists this clonotype with many counts. The genes are TRBV19 and TRBJ2-1; either TRBD1 or TRBD2 may supply D (7 bases each). This CDR3 spans 17 amino acids. In germline, CDR1 is LNHDA, CDR2 SQIVND (reference sequence). Trimming removed 3 bases from V and 1 base from J, with 16 bases in between. Here the CDR3 DNA reads TGTGCCAGTAGTATGGGGGAGGGGGCAATATCCTACAATGAGCAGTTCTTC. Protein product: CASSMGEGAISYNEQFF.

This clonotype was counted at least ten times. This chain links TRBV28 with TRBJ2-5; D might be TRBD2 (7 bases). The length of the CDR3 is 16 residues. Trimming removed 10 bases at V and 5 bases at J, with 26 bases between. Germline V gene sequence: CDR1 MDHEN, CDR2 SYDVKM. In DNA form, the CDR3 reads TGTGCCATTGGACATAAGTGGGGGGGCAGCCGGGAGACCCAGTACTTC. This gives the protein CAIGHKWGGSRETQYF.

This clonotype showed up many times. The CDR3 sequence is CASSQGTSGAYEQYV. Written as DNA, the CDR3 is TGTGCCAGCAGCCAAGGGACTAGCGGGGCCTACGAGCAGTACGTC. V and J are TRBV4-2 and TRBJ2-7, with 12 positions matching TRBD2. There are 15 residues in the CDR3. J was trimmed by 2 bases and V by 1 base; bases with no gene match: 0. Germline loops: CDR1 LGHNA, CDR2 YNFKEQ.

The chain carries TRBV23-1 and TRBJ2-1, with D unresolved. TRBV23-1 is recorded as an ORF, its role being uncertain. The CDR3 is 16 amino acids. V lost 1 base and J 2 bases, leaving 12 bases between the germline ends. CDR3 sequence reads: CASSQWARSPYNEQFF. DNA of the CDR3: TGCGCCAGCAGTCAATGGGCCCGCAGCCCCTACAATGAGCAGTTCTTC.

Points on this clonotype: A much larger clonotype is one base distant, so this may be a read error. The gene calls are TRBV12-2 and TRBJ2-1. TRBV12-2 is shown as a pseudogene. The CDR3 totals 14 residues. CDR3 in amino acids: CASRFRTDYNEQLF. The CDR3 nucleotides are TGTGCAAGTCGCTTCCGGACGGATTACAATGAGCAGCTCTTC.

This clonotype was recorded at least ten times. The chain combines TRBV6-5 with TRBJ1-1, with D unclear. CDR1 is MNHEY, CDR2 SVGAGI, per germline. The CDR3 consists of 14 residues. V was shortened by 2 bases and J by 4 bases, with 11 bases between the two germline ends. The CDR3 coding sequence is TGTGCCAGCAGTTACGCATCGGAGGGCACTGAAGCTTTCTTT. Translation: CASSYASEGTEAFF.

Details on this clonotype: A read error may be the cause here, since a much bigger clone is one base away. The CDR3 carries no conserved terminal phenylalanine or tryptophan, so it likely arises from a read error. The chain links TRBV3-1 to TRBJ1-2; the D is unclear. The CDR3 runs to 13 residues. V lost 2 bases and J 4 bases, leaving 8 bases between the germline ends. Germline V CDR1 and CDR2: LGHDT, YNNKEL (reference sequence). CDR3 sequence (DNA): TGTGCCAGCAGCCAAATGGGTCCCTATGGCTACACCTCC. It is translated as CASSQMGPYGYTS.

This clonotype was seen a handful of times. The genes are TRBV21-1 and TRBJ1-2. TRBV21-1 is reported as a pseudogene. This CDR3 has 13 amino acids. The CDR3 DNA reads as TGTGCCAGCACCCTTAGGAGAAACTATGGCTACACCTTC. As protein: CASTLRRNYGYTF.

This clonotype was detected only once. V gene TRBV19 combines with J gene TRBJ2-7; D might be TRBD2 (5 bases). This CDR3 spans 15 amino acids. The ends were cut back, 3 bases at V and 2 bases at J, with 14 bases in the middle. Germline V gene sequence: CDR1 LNHDA, CDR2 SQIVND (reference sequence). The CDR3 reads CASSISRTGTYEQYF. The CDR3 DNA sequence: TGTGCCAGTAGTATTAGTAGGACGGGGACCTACGAGCAGTACTTC.

This clonotype was counted at least ten times. This sequence joins TRBV3-1 and TRBJ2-5; D is ambiguous. This CDR3 is 13 amino acids long. CDR1 and CDR2 (germline): LGHDT, YNNKEL (reference sequence). V was trimmed by 4 bases and J by 5 bases, leaving 11 bases between them. This CDR3 is CASSREPLETQYF. CDR3 coding DNA: TGTGCCAGCAGCCGCGAGCCTTTGGAGACCCAGTACTTC.

This clonotype came up many times. The chain recombines TRBV14 with TRBJ2-6, with unresolved D. Germline V CDR1 and CDR2: SGHDN, FVKESK. The V gene lost 1 base and the J gene lost 1 base, with 8 bases spanning the gap. This CDR3 is 16 amino acids long. The CDR3 region is CASSQVPGSGANVLTF. CDR3 DNA: TGTGCCAGCAGCCAAGTCCCTGGGTCTGGGGCCAACGTCCTGACTTTC.

This clonotype appeared many times. The V gene is TRBV3-1, the J gene TRBJ2-1; TRBD1 aligns across 10 bases. The junction had 11 bases not matched to a gene; V was cut back by 2 bases and J by 7 bases. CDR3 length: 17 residues. Germline CDR1 reads LGHDT; CDR2 reads YNNKEL (reference sequence). CDR3 sequence: CASSQRRRQGAENEQFF. CDR3 coding DNA: TGTGCCAGCAGCCAACGCCGGAGACAGGGGGCTGAAAATGAGCAGTTCTTC.

This clonotype was picked up one time. A much larger clone is a single base away; this may be a read error. The chain links TRBV20-1 to TRBJ2-1, with 8 nucleotides matching TRBD2. This CDR3 is 13 amino acids long. The germline CDR1 and CDR2 sequences are DFQATT and SNEGSKA (reference sequence). CDR3 coding DNA: TGCAGTCCTAGACGACTAGCGTATATTGAGCAGTTCTTC. It encodes CSPRRLAYIEQFF.

There are many counts of this clonotype. The rearrangement links TRBV11-3 to TRBJ2-5, with D possibly being TRBD2 (6 bases). Germline V gene data show CDR1 as SGHNT and CDR2 as YENEEA. Between the trimmed V and J ends, which lost 1 base and 5 bases, there was a span of 11 bases. This CDR3 contains 14 residues. The CDR3 here is CASSLAGAVETQYF. The CDR3 nucleotides are TGTGCCAGCAGCTTAGCGGGAGCGGTGGAGACCCAGTACTTC.

This clonotype was detected only a few times. This chain links TRBV20-1 with TRBJ2-3, with D unclear. Germline assignment: CDR1 DFQATT and CDR2 SNEGSKA (reference sequence). The V end lost 5 bases, the J end lost 0 bases, and 6 bases lay between the germline ends. The CDR3 runs to 12 residues. CDR3 in DNA: TGCAGTGCTCCGACTAGCACAGATACGCAGTATTTT. This encodes CSAPTSTDTQYF.